This TCR beta chain came from a study of Tregs in tolerant kidney transplant recipients (dated by TCRdb to between 2018 and 2020). With regard to the full study: Additional Treg samples were obtained from a 3-day mixed lymphocyte reaction with belatacept, in some cases followed by an approximately 5-day donor restimulation, before recipient CD4+CD25+CD127- cells were sorted. During sorting of primary belatacept mixed lymphocyte reaction cultures, recipient cells were distinguished from donor cells with antibodies. TCRbeta sequencing was used in the study to identify donor-specific regulatory T cells before combined kidney and bone marrow transplantation, and the identified cells were then tracked after transplant. TCRbeta repertoire sequencing was used in a few healthy controls to compare several methods for expanding Tregs specific for an allogeneic donor.

Blood from healthy controls was obtained either as purchased buffy coats or from healthy volunteers. Healthy control blood was separated into PBMCs by Ficoll density gradient and cryopreserved, and patient PBMCs were collected both before and after transplant. General study outcomes and caveats: Although technical replication error seemed to be minimal, the question of biological reproducibility was not addressed directly. Because only a small number of patients were included, the study had limitations, and the results will need to be validated in larger populations as well as under other immunosuppression protocols. Expanding Tregs with activated donor B cells appeared to identify the most biologically relevant and donor-specific TCRbeta repertoire.

The V end gives up 3 bases and the J end 7 bases, leaving 5 bases in the junction not matched to a gene. According to the germline V gene (reference sequence), CDR1 reads LNHNV and CDR2 reads YYDKDF. From cysteine to phenylalanine, the CDR3 is 15 amino acids long. The kept DNA is CDR3 alone, 45 bases in frame from the first base. On this clone: What antigen it recognizes has not been identified. No base quality information exists; no much larger clone differs at one position.

For TCRbeta CDR3 sequencing, genomic DNA was extracted from sorted cells using the QIAGEN DNeasy Blood and Tissue Kit. High-throughput TCRbeta CDR3 sequencing was carried out commercially through immunoSEQ, with PCR amplification with bias correction and internal controls included. The paper's data handling went like this. Unique productive TCRbeta sequences were defined by CDR3 nucleotide sequence where primers matched, and otherwise by CDR3 amino acid sequence together with Vbeta and Jbeta genes. A sequence counted as donor-reactive if, in CFSE-low cells, the sequence had a frequency of at least 0.01% and was expanded at least 5-fold compared with unstimulated cells. Jensen-Shannon divergence, calculated on the top 100 TCRbeta sequences ranked by frequency, was used to quantify repertoire divergence. For any sample with multiple sequencing runs, sorting error was corrected in each run separately before the runs were pooled. TCRdb took this table from immuneACCESS and kept in-frame rearrangements with V and J called. Such tables lack part of the clones; where checked against another copy, unresolved V genes explain under half of the gap, and the rest is unexplained. V, J and clone size are those of that table, while D and trimming were read from the DNA. This sample is represented by 2,800 or so clones; almost 40% of them were singletons. The leading ten clones occupy about 7.4% of the sample.

The sequenced sample was Tregs from blood cultured with allogeneic cells. The source of this sequence is a human donor in good health. The rearranged chain carries TRBV15 and TRBJ1-4; TRBD1 fits 10 bases in the junction. The DNA is TGTGCCACCAGCAGGACAGACAGGGGGCGTGAAAAACTGTTTTTT. This encodes CATSRTDRGREKLFF.